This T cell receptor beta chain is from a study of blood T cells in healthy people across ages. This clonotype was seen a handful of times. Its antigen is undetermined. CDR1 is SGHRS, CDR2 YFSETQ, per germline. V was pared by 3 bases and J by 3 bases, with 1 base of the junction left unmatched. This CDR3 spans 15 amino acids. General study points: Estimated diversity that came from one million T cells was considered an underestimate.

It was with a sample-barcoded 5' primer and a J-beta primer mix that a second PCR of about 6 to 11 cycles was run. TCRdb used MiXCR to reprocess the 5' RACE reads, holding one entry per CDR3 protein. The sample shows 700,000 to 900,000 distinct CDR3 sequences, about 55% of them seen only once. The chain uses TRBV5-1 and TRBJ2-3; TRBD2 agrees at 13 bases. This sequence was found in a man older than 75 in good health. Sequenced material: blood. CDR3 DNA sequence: TGCGCCAGCAGCTGGACTAGCGGGGGTACAGATACGCAGTATTTT. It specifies CASSWTSGGTDTQYF. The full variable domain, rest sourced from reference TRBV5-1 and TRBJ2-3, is KAGVTQTPRYLIKTRGQQVTLSCSPISGHRSVSWYQQTPGQGLQFLFEYFSETQRNKGNFPGRFSGRQFSNSRSEMNVSTLELGDSALYLCASSWTSGGTDTQYFGPGTRLTVL.